This paragraph covers one T cell receptor (beta chain) sequence. Its antigen target is currently unknown. Base qualities were left out, and no much larger clone turns up one base away. At one collaborating source in Seattle, patients were enrolled during active infection and were followed longitudinally through the course of disease. Each collaborating institution followed its own protocols to collect whole blood in K2EDTA tubes. Collaborator samples were shipped for TCRbeta analysis as frozen whole blood, isolated PBMCs, or DNA extracted from either sample type. TCRbeta CDR3 regions were amplified from genomic DNA using the immunoSEQ Assay, a bias-controlled multiplex PCR. In the paper's pipeline: The number of nucleated cells in each sample was estimated by amplification of reference gene primers within the assay. To quantify the absolute abundance of each unique TCRbeta CDR3 rearrangement, sequence reads were collapsed and filtered. Productive Simpson clonality was computed per sample as the square root of Simpson's diversity index over productive rearrangements. Sourced from immuneACCESS, this table was stored by TCRdb with only in-frame sequences that have V and J called. A share of the clones is absent; for the studies checked, an unresolved V gene accounts for under half, and the remainder has no known explanation. V and J calls and clone size are those listed in that table; D and trimming were worked out from the DNA. The sample table lists fewer than 500,000 clones, 70% to 90% of them with a count of one. Less than 0.95% of the sample is taken by the ten largest.

This sample stems from a study of blood T cell repertoires in COVID-19 (dated by TCRdb to between 2020 and 2021). A note on the overall study: The collaborator samples originated in the United States, Italy and Spain and spanned the acute and convalescent phases of COVID-19. The prospective study material was composed of cDNA or gDNA derived from T cells, B-cell-depleted T cells, or PBMCs. Subjects who had been exposed to COVID-19, were actively infected with it, or had recovered from it provided the deeply sampled blood TCRbeta repertoires that made up the dataset. A freely available public database, intended as a resource for researchers studying the immune response to SARS-CoV-2, is where the repertoires were released. Samples were obtained from the ongoing ImmuneRACE study (first 160 participants) and from over a thousand subjects provided by 6 global collaborators. Nearly every sample came with metadata listing a de-identified subject ID, COVID-19 status, age in years and sex. Where HLA class I and class II types were available, the types were taken from metadata supplied by the sample provider, not from assay-based typing. Here is what the overall study found, with its caveats: The amount of clinical and demographic metadata varied by source and participant and was provided uncurated.

V is cut by 5 bases and J by 5 bases, and the space between the germline ends is 12 bases. The germline V gene (reference sequence) yields PRHDT for CDR1 and FYEKMQ for CDR2. From the cysteine through the phenylalanine, the CDR3 covers 13 amino acids. Just CDR3 DNA is preserved here, 39 bases in frame from base 1. The material sequenced was peripheral blood. This receptor was identified in a man aged 18 to 35 with COVID-19, enrolled during active disease. The chain employs TRBV13 and TRBJ2-5, with the D gene not confidently named. The CDR3 region reads CASSRVLAETQYF. The DNA is as follows: TGTGCCAGCAGCCGAGTCCTTGCGGAGACCCAGTACTTC.